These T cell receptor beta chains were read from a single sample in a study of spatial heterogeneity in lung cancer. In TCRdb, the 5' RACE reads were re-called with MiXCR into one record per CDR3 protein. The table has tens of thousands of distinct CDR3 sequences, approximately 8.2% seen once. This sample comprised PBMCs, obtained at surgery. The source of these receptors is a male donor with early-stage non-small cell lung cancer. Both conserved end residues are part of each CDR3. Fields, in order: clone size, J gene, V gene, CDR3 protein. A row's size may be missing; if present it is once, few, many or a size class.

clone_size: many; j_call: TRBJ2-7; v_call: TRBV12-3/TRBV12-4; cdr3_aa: CASSPLPTSATYEQYF
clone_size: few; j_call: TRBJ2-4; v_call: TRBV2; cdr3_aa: CASSNNIQYF
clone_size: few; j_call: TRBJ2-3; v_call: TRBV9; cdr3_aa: CASSVGGGRRDTQYF
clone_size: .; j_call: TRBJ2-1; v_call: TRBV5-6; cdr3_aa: CASSFQTGGYNEQFF
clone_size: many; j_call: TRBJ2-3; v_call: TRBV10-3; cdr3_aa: CAILAGGQLTDTQYF
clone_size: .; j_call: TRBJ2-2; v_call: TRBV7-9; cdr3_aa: CASSPDSNTGELFF
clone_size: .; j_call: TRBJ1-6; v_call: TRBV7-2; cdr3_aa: CASTTNNSPLHF
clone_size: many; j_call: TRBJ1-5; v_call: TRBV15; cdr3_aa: CATSSRGDQPQHF
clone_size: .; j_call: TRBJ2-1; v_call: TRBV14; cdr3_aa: CASSPIRGGYNEQFF
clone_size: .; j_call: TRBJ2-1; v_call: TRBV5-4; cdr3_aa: CASSLSGLAGYNEQFF
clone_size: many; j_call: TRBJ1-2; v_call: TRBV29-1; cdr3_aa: CSVVLPDREGYTF
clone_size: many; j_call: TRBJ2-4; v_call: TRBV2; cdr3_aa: CASSERRQTKNIQYF
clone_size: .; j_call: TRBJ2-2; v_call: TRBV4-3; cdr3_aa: CASSPQPAGRNFNTGELFF
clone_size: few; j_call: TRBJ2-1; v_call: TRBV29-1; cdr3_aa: CSVLGQGANEQFF
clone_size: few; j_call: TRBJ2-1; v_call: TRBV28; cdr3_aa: CASSWTGEEQFF
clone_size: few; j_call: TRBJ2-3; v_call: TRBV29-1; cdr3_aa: CSVAKGTDTQYF
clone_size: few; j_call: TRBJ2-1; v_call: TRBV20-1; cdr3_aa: CSARDRGEQFF
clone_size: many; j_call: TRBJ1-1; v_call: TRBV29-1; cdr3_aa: CSVTTRWTEAFF
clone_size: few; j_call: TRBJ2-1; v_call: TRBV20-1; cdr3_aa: CSASRNEQFF
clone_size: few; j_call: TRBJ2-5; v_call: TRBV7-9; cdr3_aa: CASSSLDRPRETQYF
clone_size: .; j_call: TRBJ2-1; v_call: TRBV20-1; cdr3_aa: CSARVLTGTGAYNEQFF
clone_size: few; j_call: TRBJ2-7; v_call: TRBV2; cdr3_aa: CASKATPNLYEQYF
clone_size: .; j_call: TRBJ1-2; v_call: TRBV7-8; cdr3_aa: CASRPTGLPNYGYTF
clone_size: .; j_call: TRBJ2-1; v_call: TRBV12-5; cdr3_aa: CASGLGTSYNEQFF
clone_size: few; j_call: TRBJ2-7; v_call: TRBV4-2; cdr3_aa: CASTVSGTGAYEQYF
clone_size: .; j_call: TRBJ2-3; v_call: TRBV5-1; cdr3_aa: CASSRDKDTDTQYF
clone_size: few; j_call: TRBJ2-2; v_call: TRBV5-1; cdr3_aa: CASSLDPTGDGELFF
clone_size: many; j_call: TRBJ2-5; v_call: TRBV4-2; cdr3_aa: CASSQERGVYQETQYF
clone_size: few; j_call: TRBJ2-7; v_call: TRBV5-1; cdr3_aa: CASSIGGTAHYEQYF
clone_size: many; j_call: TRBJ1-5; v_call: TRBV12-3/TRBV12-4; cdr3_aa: CASSYLGDQPQHF